What follows are 14 T cell receptor beta chains derived from one specimen sequenced in a study of T cell repertoires in cytomegalovirus infection. Antigens for these TCRs are unknown. TCRdb reprocessed the reads with MiXCR, giving one entry per CDR3 protein. The data contain about 130,000 distinct CDR3 sequences, 24% of them singletons. Sequences were obtained from PBMCs, sequenced either directly or after in vitro stimulation (not recorded which). Receptors originate from a human donor in good health (CMV status not recorded). Some clones in this sample may be carry-over from other donors' samples.

The chain employs TRBV24-1 and TRBJ1-3, with 9 bases that match TRBD1. With 6 bases clipped from V and 6 bases from J, the junction kept 5 bases outside the gene matches. The CDR3 runs to 14 residues. From germline, CDR1 is KGHDR and CDR2 SFDVKD. Written as DNA, the CDR3 is TGTGCCACCAGTACTACAGGGGGCGAAAACACCATATATTTT. It encodes CATSTTGGENTIYF.

V usage is TRBV28 and J usage is TRBJ2-1; 7 nucleotides align to TRBD2. The CDR3 runs 14 residues. The germline gives CDR1 MDHEN, CDR2 SYDVKM. J was trimmed by 3 bases and V by 7 bases; bases with no gene match: 6. Here the CDR3 DNA reads TGTGCCAGCACCGGGGCTAGCGGCTACAATGAGCAGTTCTTC. Residues: CASTGASGYNEQFF.

CDR3 in amino acids: CASSRQGLNTDTQYF. CDR3 nucleotide sequence: TGTGCCAGCTCACGACAGGGGTTAAACACAGATACGCAGTATTTT. The J gene is TRBJ2-3, the V gene TRBV18; 8 bases are shared with TRBD1. Looked up from germline, CDR1 is KGHSH and CDR2 is LQKENI. CDR3 length equals 15 residues. Unmatched junction bases numbered 5, after V lost 4 bases and J lost 2 bases.

Only a few counts were recorded for this clonotype. J is TRBJ1-5 and V is TRBV27; D perhaps matches TRBD1 (5 bases). The CDR3 covers 16 residues. Trimming pared 4 bases from V and 2 bases from J, leaving 15 bases between. Germline CDR1 MNHEY, CDR2 SMNVEV (reference sequence). The CDR3 protein is CASSSRSGTRNQPQHF. In DNA form, the CDR3 reads TGTGCCAGCAGTTCTCGTTCCGGGACGCGCAATCAGCCCCAGCATTTT.

This clonotype occurred once. V gene TRBV2 combines with J gene TRBJ1-2; unclear D gene. The CDR3 is 13 residues long. With 7 bases removed from V and 3 bases from J, the gap between germline ends came to 12 bases. In germline, CDR1 is SNHLY, CDR2 FYNNEI. CDR3 protein: CASTMDADYGYTF. DNA of the CDR3: TGTGCCAGCACGATGGACGCGGACTATGGCTACACCTTC. Looking up the rest from reference TRBV2 and TRBJ1-2 gives the full variable domain: EPEVTQTPSHQVTQMGQEVILRCVPISNHLYFYWYRQILGQKVEFLVSFYNNEISEKSEIFDDQFSVERPDGSNFTLKIRSTKLEDSAMYFCASTMDADYGYTFGSGTRLTVV.

V and J are TRBV7-9 and TRBJ1-5; D is ambiguous. Germline assignment: CDR1 SEHNR and CDR2 FQNEAQ (reference sequence). The CDR3 contains 14 residues. V was trimmed by 2 bases and J by 3 bases, leaving 8 bases between them. CDR3 DNA sequence: TGTGCCAGCAGCTTAAGTCAGATCAATCAGCCCCAGCATTTT. It translates to CASSLSQINQPQHF.

This clonotype was counted ten times or more. The chain employs TRBV20-1 and TRBJ1-3; possibly TRBD1 for D (5 bases). The germline V gene encodes CDR1 DFQATT and CDR2 SNEGSKA (reference sequence). This CDR3 comprises 13 residues. V lost 6 bases and J 3 bases, leaving 12 bases between the germline ends. CDR3 protein: CSAAPGFGNTIYF. CDR3 coding DNA: TGCAGTGCGGCTCCAGGGTTTGGAAACACCATATATTTT.

This clonotype was observed a few times. The V gene is TRBV7-3, the J gene TRBJ2-5; 9 bases are a match to TRBD1. Trimming cost V 2 bases and J 4 bases; bases outside gene matches: 5. The CDR3 consists of 15 residues. CDR1 and CDR2 from the germline V gene are SGHTA and FQGTGA. CDR3 nucleotides: TGTGCCAGCAGCTTATCGGGACAGGGAATAGAGACCCAGTACTTC. This gives the protein CASSLSGQGIETQYF.

This clonotype came up a few times. The rearrangement links TRBV28 to TRBJ2-7, with D maybe TRBD2 (6 bases). V was shortened by 6 bases and J by 0 bases, with 21 bases between the two germline ends. This CDR3 contains 17 residues. Germline CDR1 and CDR2: MDHEN and SYDVKM. CDR3 amino acids: CASRGGILRAYSYEQYF. The CDR3 nucleotides read TGTGCCAGCAGAGGCGGGATTTTGAGGGCCTACTCCTACGAGCAGTACTTC. Combining the CDR3 with reference TRBV28 and TRBJ2-7 gives the whole variable domain DVKVTQSSRYLVKRTGEKVFLECVQDMDHENMFWYRQDPGLGLRLIYFSYDVKMKEKGDIPEGYSVSREKKERFSLILESASTNQTSMYLCASRGGILRAYSYEQYFGPGTRLTVT.

There are many counts of this clonotype. V usage is TRBV7-2 and J usage is TRBJ2-1, with no clear D. CDR1 and CDR2 from the germline V gene are SGHTA and FQGNSA. V lost 1 base and J 8 bases, leaving 3 bases between the germline ends. The CDR3 extends over 11 amino acids. For the CDR3, the DNA is TGTGCCAGCAGCTTAGGTCATGAGCAGTTCTTC. Translation gives CASSLGHEQFF. The whole variable domain, remainder taken from reference TRBV7-2 and TRBJ2-1, is GAGVSQSPSNKVTEKGKDVELRCDPISGHTALYWYRQSLGQGLEFLIYFQGNSAPDKSGLPSDRFSAERTGGSVSTLTIQRTQQEDSAVYLCASSLGHEQFFGPGTRLTVL.

This clonotype was recorded at least ten times. CDR3: CASSLRTISDTGELFF. CDR3 DNA: TGTGCCAGCAGCCTTCGGACTATTAGCGACACCGGGGAGCTGTTTTTT. The chain employs TRBV7-2 and TRBJ2-2; D is perhaps TRBD2 (6 bases). Germline V gives CDR1 SGHTA, CDR2 FQGNSA. The CDR3 sequence is 16 residues long. The ends were cut back, 5 bases at V and 3 bases at J, with 16 bases in the middle.

This clonotype was seen ten or more times. V and J are TRBV7-6 and TRBJ2-2; D might be TRBD1 or TRBD2, each matching 5 bases. There are 16 residues in the CDR3. Trimming left V 5 bases short and J 4 bases short, with 17 bases between. Germline loops: CDR1 SGHVS, CDR2 FNYEAQ. This chain's CDR3 is CASSLATGRRTGELFF. The DNA for the CDR3 is TGTGCCAGCAGCCTCGCCACGGGGCGCCGCACCGGGGAGCTGTTTTTT.

CDR3 bases: TGTGCCAGCAGTACCGGGACATGGACTCAGCCCCAGCATTTT. It translates to CASSTGTWTQPQHF. This chain connects TRBV12-3 or TRBV12-4 to TRBJ1-5, with a possible D match to TRBD1 (6 bases). Trimming cost V 5 bases and J 6 bases, with 14 bases left between them. The CDR3 contains 14 residues.

This clonotype was picked up many times. The chain couples TRBV13 to TRBJ1-3; no firm D call. This CDR3 has 16 amino acids. Trimming shortened V by 7 bases and J by 0 bases, and 16 bases separated the two germline ends. CDR1 is PRHDT and CDR2 is FYEKMQ in the germline V gene (reference sequence). CDR3 sequence (DNA): TGTGCCAGCACCTTCCCCGGGGAGTACTCTGGAAACACCATATATTTT. It specifies CASTFPGEYSGNTIYF.